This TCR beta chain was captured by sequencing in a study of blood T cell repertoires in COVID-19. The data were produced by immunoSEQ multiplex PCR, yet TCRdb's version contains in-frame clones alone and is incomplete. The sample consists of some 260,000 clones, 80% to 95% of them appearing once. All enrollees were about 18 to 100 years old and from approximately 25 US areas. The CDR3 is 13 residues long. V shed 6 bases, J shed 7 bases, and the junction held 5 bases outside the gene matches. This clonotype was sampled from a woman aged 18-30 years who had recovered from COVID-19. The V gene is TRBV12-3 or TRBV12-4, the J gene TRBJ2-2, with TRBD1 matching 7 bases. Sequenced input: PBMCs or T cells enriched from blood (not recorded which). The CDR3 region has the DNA TGTGCCAGCAGGACTCAGGGGGACGGGGAGCTGTTTTTT. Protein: CASRTQGDGELFF.